This TCR beta chain originates from a study of T-cell reconstitution after alpha-beta-depleted transplantation in children. Trimming cost V 2 bases and J 6 bases, with 13 bases left between them. The CDR3 consists of 14 residues. The germline CDR1 and CDR2 sequences are DFQATT and SNEGSKA (reference sequence). A library of TCRbeta sequences, prepared with unique molecular identifiers, was generated. TCRdb re-derived calls from the PCR reads in MiXCR, one entry per CDR3 protein. This sample yields around 600,000 distinct CDR3 sequences, of which approximately 22% are seen a single time; approximately 14% belongs to the top ten.

The sequence derives from a boy less than two years old who had a stem cell transplant for acute myeloid leukemia, so the T cells may come from the graft donor. The chain links TRBV20-1 to TRBJ1-4, with D perhaps TRBD1 (6 bases). The sample in question was PBMCs, mostly from graft donor cells, obtained 360 days after TCRalphabeta/CD19-depleted stem cell transplant. The CDR3 sequence: CSARRPGGDEKLFF. The CDR3 nucleotides are TGCAGTGCTAGAAGACCCGGGGGCGATGAAAAACTGTTTTTT.